This T cell receptor (beta chain) emerged from a study of shared clonotypes between healthy human individuals. Assay: immunoSEQ multiplex PCR; the TCRdb copy retains only in-frame clones and omits some. The repertoire includes approximately 980,000 clones, around three quarters of them detected once, and around 1.5% sits in the top ten. This CDR3 contains 13 residues. Germline assignment: CDR1 GTSNPN and CDR2 SVGIG (reference sequence). J gave up 6 bases and V 3 bases, and 4 bases lay outside the gene matches. The chain uses TRBV30 and TRBJ2-1; 8 nucleotides agree with TRBD1. Sequencing input: memory CD4+ T cells sorted from blood. As for subset: CD45RA-negative fraction. The sequence derives from a man between 18 and 35 years old in good health. CDR3 residues: CAWSQGAVNEQFF. CDR3 bases: TGTGCCTGGAGCCAGGGGGCGGTCAATGAGCAGTTCTTC. Drawing the rest from reference TRBV30 and TRBJ2-1, the complete variable domain is SQTIHQWPATLVQPVGSPLSLECTVEGTSNPNLYWYRQAAGRGLQLLFYSVGIGQISSEVPQNLSASRPQDRQFILSSKKLLLSDSGFYLCAWSQGAVNEQFFGPGTRLTVL.